One sample yielded the 28 T cell receptor beta chains listed below, sequenced in a study of blood T cell repertoires in COVID-19 (dated by TCRdb to about 2020). Library preparation was by the immunoSEQ multiplex PCR assay. Held by TCRdb, this immuneACCESS table contains in-frame sequences only and omits some clones. Under half of the omission traces to an unresolved V gene where checked; the cause of the rest is unknown. The sample data list around 150,000 clones, and around 85% of these were observed just once. The ten largest make up 9.5% to 11% of the sample. Sample: peripheral blood. Every receptor here comes from a man aged 60 to 75 with active or convalescent COVID-19.

J is TRBJ2-1 and V is TRBV28; TRBD2 matches at 10 bases. The germline gives CDR1 MDHEN, CDR2 SYDVKM. The CDR3 has 14 amino acids. The ends lost 4 bases at V and 9 bases at J; junction bases unmatched: 6. The chain's CDR3 is CASSSSGRSREQFF. The CDR3 region has the DNA TGTGCCAGCAGTTCTAGCGGGAGATCTCGTGAGCAGTTCTTC.

This rearrangement joins TRBV14 to TRBJ2-1, with D possibly TRBD2 on 6 matching bases. Germline lookup yields CDR1 SGHDN and CDR2 FVKESK. CDR3 length equals 18 residues. V shed 1 base and J shed 7 bases, with 23 bases lying between them. The CDR3 sequence: CASSQVRAGLASQNEQFF. CDR3 coding DNA: TGTGCCAGCAGCCAAGTTCGCGCGGGTCTAGCGAGCCAGAATGAGCAGTTCTTC.

This clone has just one count. J is TRBJ2-3 and V is TRBV6-4, with D tentatively TRBD2 (6 bases). The CDR3 runs 14 residues. The germline gives CDR1 MRHNA, CDR2 SNTAGT. Between the trimmed V and J ends, which lost 8 bases and 0 bases, there was a span of 12 bases. This chain's CDR3 is CASARTTSTDTQYF. CDR3 in DNA: TGTGCCAGCGCCCGGACTACGAGCACAGATACGCAGTATTTT.

This clone was seen once. The CDR3 sequence: CASSFPSGRGSDTQYF. In DNA form, the CDR3 reads TGTGCCAGCAGCTTTCCTAGCGGGAGAGGCTCAGATACGCAGTATTTT. This chain links TRBV11-2 with TRBJ2-3, with 10 bases identical to TRBD2. CDR1 and CDR2 from the germline V gene are SGHAT and FQNNGV. V was pared by 3 bases and J by 4 bases, with 7 bases of the junction left unmatched. The CDR3 spans 16 residues.

The V and J genes are TRBV12-3 or TRBV12-4 and TRBJ2-7; D perhaps matches TRBD1 (6 bases). V gave up 0 bases and J gave up 5 bases, with 8 bases separating them. The CDR3 runs to 13 residues. CDR3 coding DNA: TGTGCCAGCAGTTTAGCACAGGGCCACGAGCAGTACTTC. Translated, it gives CASSLAQGHEQYF.

The CDR3 bases are TGTGCCACCAGTAGGCTAGCGGGAGCTTACAATGAGCAGTTCTTC. Its translation: CATSRLAGAYNEQFF. The chain is built from TRBV24-1 and TRBJ2-1; 10 bases align to TRBD2. V trimming: 6 bases; J trimming: 4 bases; junction bases outside the gene matches: 5. The length of the CDR3 is 15 residues. The germline V gene has CDR1 KGHDR and CDR2 SFDVKD.

This clone was counted once. The chain is built from TRBV2 and TRBJ2-1; TRBD2 matches 10 bases. The junction had 7 bases not matched to a gene; V was cut back by 6 bases and J by 5 bases. This CDR3 contains 15 residues. The germline V gene encodes CDR1 SNHLY and CDR2 FYNNEI. The DNA of the CDR3 is TGTGCCAGCAGCCTTAATCTAGCGGGAGACAATGAGCAGTTCTTC. It yields the protein CASSLNLAGDNEQFF.

Written as DNA, the CDR3 is TGTGCCAGCAGACCTTCGGGAGGGGGAGCTTTCTTT. It translates to CASRPSGGGAFF. The rearrangement joins TRBV25-1 to TRBJ1-1, with a weak D call TRBD1 (6 bases). V was clipped by 6 bases and J by 10 bases, with 15 bases between them. The length of the CDR3 is 12 residues. Per the germline V gene, CDR1 is MGHDK and CDR2 is SYGVNS. The whole variable domain, filled in from reference TRBV25-1 and TRBJ1-1, reads EADIYQTPRYLVIGTGKKITLECSQTMGHDKMYWYQQDPGMELHLIHYSYGVNSTEKGDLSSESTVSRIRTEHFPLTLESARPSHTSQYLCASRPSGGGAFFGQGTRLTVV.

The V call is TRBV5-1, the J call TRBJ1-1, with D maybe TRBD1 (5 bases). Trimming shortened V by 7 bases and J by 6 bases, and 16 bases separated the two germline ends. Germline lookup yields CDR1 SGHRS and CDR2 YFSETQ. The CDR3 is 13 amino acids. The CDR3 is CASSRDGGPEAFF. CDR3 sequence (DNA): TGCGCCAGCTCCCGAGACGGGGGACCTGAAGCTTTCTTT.

Only one count was recorded for this clone. The CDR3 sequence is CSVAGTTEAFF. The CDR3 DNA follows: TGCAGTGTGGCAGGGACAACTGAAGCTTTCTTT. V is TRBV20-1 and J is TRBJ1-1; D possibly corresponds to TRBD1 (6 bases). CDR3 size: 11 residues. V lost 7 bases and J 5 bases, leaving 11 bases between the germline ends. Looked up from germline, CDR1 is DFQATT and CDR2 is SNEGSKA (reference sequence).

This clone was detected once. The chain combines TRBV7-2 with TRBJ1-6, with a possible D match to TRBD1 (5 bases). There are 15 residues in the CDR3. From germline, CDR1 is SGHTA and CDR2 FQGNSA. Trimming shortened V by 1 base and J by 5 bases, and 9 bases separated the two germline ends. For the CDR3, the DNA is TGTGCCAGCAGCTTAGGGGGCCGAGATAATTCACCCCTCCACTTT. Translating gives CASSLGGRDNSPLHF.

The chain links TRBV5-8 to TRBJ2-3; 11 bases align to TRBD2. CDR1 is SGHTS, CDR2 YDEGEE, per germline. V gave up 2 bases and J gave up 0 bases; unmatched junction bases: 8. CDR3 length equals 18 residues. The CDR3 sequence: CASSLGLAGLKSTDTQYF. CDR3 nucleotides: TGTGCCAGCAGCTTAGGACTAGCGGGCTTAAAGAGCACAGATACGCAGTATTTT.

The chain combines TRBV18 with TRBJ2-2, with TRBD2 matching over 11 bases. After removal of 3 bases from V and 7 bases from J, the junction contained 10 bases not matched to a gene. Germline V gene sequence: CDR1 KGHSH, CDR2 LQKENI. The CDR3 sequence is 17 residues long. The CDR3 is CASSPASGGLLRGELFF. The CDR3 DNA is TGTGCCAGCTCACCGGCTAGCGGGGGGCTCCTCCGCGGGGAGCTGTTTTTT.

The chain is built from TRBV7-2 and TRBJ1-4, with D unclear. CDR1 is SGHTA and CDR2 is FQGNSA in the germline V gene. CDR3 length equals 14 residues. Trimming pared 5 bases from V and 0 bases from J, leaving 7 bases between. DNA of the CDR3: TGTGCCAGCAGCCCATTTGCAACTAATGAAAAACTGTTTTTT. Translation: CASSPFATNEKLFF.

The V call is TRBV4-1, the J call TRBJ1-5; D is unclear. CDR1 MGHRA and CDR2 YSYEKL come from the germline V gene. CDR3 size: 15 residues. Trimming left V 0 bases short and J 6 bases short, with 12 bases between. DNA of the CDR3: TGCGCCAGCAGCCAAGATTTGTCAGGAACTCAGCCCCAGCATTTT. Its translation is CASSQDLSGTQPQHF.

This chain joins TRBV7-9 and TRBJ2-7; TRBD2 matches at 9 bases. The length of the CDR3 is 16 residues. Germline V gene data show CDR1 as SEHNR and CDR2 as FQNEAQ (reference sequence). J gave up 5 bases and V 1 base, and 9 bases lay outside the gene matches. DNA of the CDR3: TGTGCCAGCAGCTTAGTTGGCGGGGGGGCCATGGACGAGCAGTACTTC. Encoded protein: CASSLVGGGAMDEQYF.

The chain has TRBV29-1 and TRBJ2-1, with TRBD2 identical over 8 bases. With V trimmed by 1 base and J by 8 bases, 19 bases remained unmatched. The germline V gene has CDR1 SQVTM and CDR2 ANQGSEA. The length of the CDR3 is 18 residues. This chain's CDR3 is CSVEGRGGGRPPGDEQFF. The DNA of the CDR3 is TGCAGCGTTGAAGGTCGGGGGGGCGGGAGGCCCCCTGGGGATGAGCAGTTCTTC.

CDR3 sequence: CASSSTGSSYEQYF. The CDR3 DNA reads as TGTGCCAGCAGCTCGACAGGATCCTCCTACGAGCAGTACTTC. V is TRBV7-3 and J is TRBJ2-7; D may be TRBD1 (6 bases). CDR3 size: 14 residues. Germline V gene data show CDR1 as SGHTA and CDR2 as FQGTGA. V was pared by 4 bases and J by 0 bases, with 10 bases between. Full variable domain (remainder filled in from reference TRBV7-3 and TRBJ2-7): GAGVSQTPSNKVTEKGKYVELRCDPISGHTALYWYRQSLGQGPEFLIYFQGTGAADDSGLPNDRFFAVRPEGSVSTLKIQRTERGDSAVYLCASSSTGSSYEQYFGPGTRLTVT.

This sequence joins TRBV5-6 and TRBJ1-2; a possible D gene is TRBD1 (5 bases). This CDR3 is 15 amino acids long. Germline lookup yields CDR1 SGHDT and CDR2 YYEEEE. Trimming cost V 4 bases and J 6 bases, with 19 bases left between them. The CDR3 DNA is TGTGCCAGCAGCAACCCTGGGGGGGAGATCGATGGCTACACCTTC. Its translation: CASSNPGGEIDGYTF.

This clone was detected a few times. The rearrangement links TRBV13 to TRBJ1-1, with 7 bases lining up with TRBD1. With V trimmed by 5 bases and J by 0 bases, 6 bases remained unmatched. Germline V lookup: CDR1 PRHDT, CDR2 FYEKMQ (reference sequence). CDR3 size: 15 residues. The CDR3 region has the DNA TGTGCCAGCAGCCCCCAGGACAGGATGAACACTGAAGCTTTCTTT. This sequence encodes CASSPQDRMNTEAFF. The entire variable domain, with the rest obtained from reference TRBV13 and TRBJ1-1, is as follows: AAGVIQSPRHLIKEKRETATLKCYPIPRHDTVYWYQQGPGQDPQFLISFYEKMQSDKGSIPDRFSAQQFSDYHSELNMSSLELGDSALYFCASSPQDRMNTEAFFGQGTRLTVV.

This clone was observed a single time. The rearrangement joins TRBV27 to TRBJ2-3; D might be TRBD1 (6 bases). The CDR3 runs 14 residues. Germline CDR1 is MNHEY and CDR2 is SMNVEV (reference sequence). V dropped 2 bases and J dropped 3 bases, with 9 bases sitting between them. CDR3 sequence (DNA): TGTGCCAGCAGTTTAAGGACAGAAACAGATACGCAGTATTTT. It codes for CASSLRTETDTQYF.

The DNA for the CDR3 is TGTGCCAGCAGCTTAGGGGGCGCAGGGGGCAGGAATGAAAAACTGTTTTTT. Translating it yields CASSLGGAGGRNEKLFF. This rearrangement joins TRBV7-8 to TRBJ1-4; 8 bases are shared with TRBD1. Germline values: CDR1 SGHVS, CDR2 FQNEAQ. V shed 1 base, J shed 5 bases, and the junction held 9 bases outside the gene matches. This CDR3 contains 17 residues.

The sample holds one count of this clone. The genes are TRBV7-6 and TRBJ2-5, with D unresolved. Trimming removed 1 base at V and 2 bases at J, with 11 bases between. The CDR3 loop spans 15 amino acids. The germline CDR1 and CDR2 sequences are SGHVS and FNYEAQ. The DNA for the CDR3 is TGTGCCAGCAGCTTAGGTCTTGGCACGCAAGAGACCCAGTACTTC. Amino acid sequence: CASSLGLGTQETQYF.

The chain recombines TRBV28 with TRBJ1-6; no clear D. CDR1 and CDR2 from the germline V gene are MDHEN and SYDVKM. Trimming stripped 5 bases from V and 10 bases from J, with 9 bases between. This CDR3 region has 12 residues. The CDR3 region is CASSPSVSPLHF. Written as DNA, the CDR3 is TGTGCCAGCAGTCCCTCAGTATCACCCCTCCACTTT.

This clone showed up just a few times. J is TRBJ1-1 and V is TRBV2, with 7 bases aligning to TRBD1. V lost 8 bases and J lost 10; bases outside the gene matches: 13. The CDR3 runs 13 residues. Per the germline V gene, CDR1 is SNHLY and CDR2 is FYNNEI. The CDR3 protein is CASGTRGQQGAFF. Here the CDR3 DNA reads TGTGCCAGCGGGACGAGGGGACAGCAAGGAGCTTTCTTT. The full variable domain, its missing parts supplied by reference TRBV2 and TRBJ1-1, is EPEVTQTPSHQVTQMGQEVILRCVPISNHLYFYWYRQILGQKVEFLVSFYNNEISEKSEIFDDQFSVERPDGSNFTLKIRSTKLEDSAMYFCASGTRGQQGAFFGQGTRLTVV.

The chain links TRBV19 to TRBJ2-1, with a tentative D call TRBD1 (6 bases). The CDR3 spans 17 residues. Germline-derived CDR1 and CDR2 are LNHDA and SQIVND (reference sequence). Trimming took 5 bases from V and 0 from J, leaving 17 bases between them. CDR3 protein: CASSLGVGAGSYNEQFF. Here the CDR3 DNA reads TGTGCCAGTAGTCTGGGTGTGGGGGCTGGCTCCTACAATGAGCAGTTCTTC.

This chain connects TRBV15 to TRBJ2-4; possibly TRBD2 for D (5 bases). Trimming cost V 3 bases and J 1 base, with 13 bases left between them. From germline, CDR1 is LNHNV and CDR2 YYDKDF (reference sequence). The CDR3 runs 16 residues. DNA for the CDR3: TGTGCCACCAGCAGCCCCCGAGGGCTGGCCAAAAACATTCAGTACTTC. Translation: CATSSPRGLAKNIQYF.

The chain links TRBV7-9 to TRBJ1-1, with D possibly TRBD1 on 6 matching bases. Germline CDR1 and CDR2: SEHNR and FQNEAQ (reference sequence). The CDR3 contains 16 residues. V was pared by 6 bases and J by 0 bases, with 17 bases between. The CDR3 reads CASRHGRGAMNTEAFF. The CDR3 DNA reads TGTGCCAGCAGGCACGGTCGGGGGGCGATGAACACTGAAGCTTTCTTT.